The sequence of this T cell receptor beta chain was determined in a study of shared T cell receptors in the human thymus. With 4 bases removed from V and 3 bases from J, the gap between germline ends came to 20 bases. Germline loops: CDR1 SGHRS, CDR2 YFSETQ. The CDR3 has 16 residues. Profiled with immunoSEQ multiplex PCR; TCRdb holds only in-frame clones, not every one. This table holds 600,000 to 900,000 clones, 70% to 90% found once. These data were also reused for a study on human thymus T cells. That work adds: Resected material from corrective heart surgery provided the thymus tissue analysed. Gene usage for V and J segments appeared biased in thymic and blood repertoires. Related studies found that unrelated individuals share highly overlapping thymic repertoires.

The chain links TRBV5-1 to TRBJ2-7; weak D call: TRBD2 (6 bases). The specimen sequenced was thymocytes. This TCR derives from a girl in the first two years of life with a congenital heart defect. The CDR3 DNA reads TGCGCCAGCAGCGTGCCGAGGAGGGGCTATAACTACGAGCAGTACTTC. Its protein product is CASSVPRRGYNYEQYF.